Below are 23 T cell receptor beta chains sequenced from a single sample in a study of CD8+ T cells in alopecia areata. The study sorted pooled cutaneous lymph node cells by CD4, CD8alpha, NKG2D, NKG2ACE and other markers. Once RNA had been extracted, it was reverse transcribed into cDNA to act as the sequencing template. Produced via immunoSEQ multiplex PCR; TCRdb's table is partial and in-frame only. Recorded here are about 300,000 clones, with no singletons, and the ten leading clones hold more than 1%. The sample comprised CD4+ T cells sorted from a lymph node. The receptors shown here come from a C3H/HeJ mouse with alopecia areata. The MHC haplotype recorded for the strain is H2-k.

A remark on this clone: The listed genes are named as in mouse. The CDR3 end lies 4 residues beyond the end of the read and is filled in from the germline J gene. The gene calls are TRBV13-2 and TRBJ1-1; 10 positions match TRBD1. After removal of 5 bases from V and 3 bases from J, the junction contained 4 bases not matched to a gene. The CDR3 is made up of 14 amino acids. Germline CDR1 is NNHNN and CDR2 is SYGAGS (reference sequence). The chain's CDR3 is CASGRDRGDTEVFF. CDR3 bases read: TGTGCCAGCGGGAGGGACAGGGGCGACACA.

Notes on this clone: Gene names are mouse gene names. The read halts 4 residues ahead of the CDR3 end, with the missing end drawn from the germline J gene. V gene TRBV17 combines with J gene TRBJ2-2, with D possibly being TRBD2 (5 bases). The germline CDR1 and CDR2 sequences are MNHDT and YYDKIL. Between the trimmed V and J ends, which lost 1 base and 1 base, there was a span of 7 bases. This CDR3 contains 15 residues. CDR3: CASSRGLGNTGQLYF. The part of the CDR3 DNA that was read is TGTGCTAGCAGTAGAGGTCTGGGAAACACCGGG.

A remark on this clone: Gene labels here are mouse ones. The read ends 4 residues before the CDR3 terminus; that terminus is restored from the germline J gene. V usage is TRBV13-2 and J usage is TRBJ2-4; 14 nucleotides align to TRBD2. The CDR3 spans 16 residues. Germline lookup yields CDR1 NNHNN and CDR2 SYGAGS (reference sequence). The CDR3 reads CASGDAGTGGANTLYF. The sequenced part of the CDR3 DNA is TGTGCCAGCGGTGATGCAGGGACTGGGGGGGCGAAC.

There are a few counts of this clone. The listed genes are named as in mouse. The CDR3 end lies 4 residues beyond the end of the read and is filled in from the germline J gene. Other nucleotide sequences in the sample specify the same CDR3. The gene calls are TRBV13-1 and TRBJ1-2, with TRBD1 identical over 9 bases. V lost 2 bases to trimming and J lost 1 base; unmatched junction nucleotides: 3. The CDR3 consists of 15 residues. Germline CDR1 is NSHNY and CDR2 is SYGAGN. The CDR3 spells CASSDRDRENSDYTF. CDR3 bases read: TGTGCCAGCAGTGACCGGGACAGGGAAAACTCC.

This clone occurred a few times. Mouse gene names and germline throughout. The CDR3 end lies 4 residues beyond the end of the read and is filled in from the germline J gene. The chain employs TRBV5 and TRBJ2-1; TRBD1 matches at 9 bases. Germline V CDR1 and CDR2: LGHNA, YNLKQL (reference sequence). This CDR3 region has 16 residues. Trimming took 1 base from V and 1 from J; bases not matched to a gene: 2. The CDR3 reads CASSQGTGANYAEQFF. CDR3 bases read: TGTGCCAGCAGCCAAGGGACAGGGGCGAACTATGCT.

This clone was seen only a few times. Germline and genes here are mouse. The read stops 4 residues short of the end of the CDR3; the missing end is completed from the germline J gene. The chain couples TRBV13-2 to TRBJ2-4, with D maybe TRBD2 (6 bases). This CDR3 contains 15 residues. V was cut by 0 bases and J by 2 bases, with 10 bases left in between. Germline V gives CDR1 NNHNN, CDR2 SYGAGS (reference sequence). The DNA read from the CDR3 is TGTGCCAGCGGTGATGCATCTGGGGTTCAAAAC. This gives the protein CASGDASGVQN. The whole CDR3 protein reads CASGDASGVQNTLYF.

In this sample, this clone turned up a few times. Genes and germline are mouse. The read ends 4 residues before the CDR3 terminus; that terminus is restored from the germline J gene. The J gene is TRBJ2-3, the V gene TRBV31; 10 bases fit TRBD2. V gave up 0 bases and J gave up 0 bases; unmatched junction bases: 3. The V gene's germline CDR1 is GKSSPN and CDR2 SITVG. The CDR3 has 16 amino acids. The CDR3 bases that were read are TGTGCCTGGAGTCTACTGGGGGGGGATAGTGCAGAA. Amino acids: CAWSLLGGDSAE. The whole CDR3 sequence is CAWSLLGGDSAETLYF.

In the case of this clone: Gene names and germline match the mouse. The observed sequence ends 4 residues before the CDR3 terminus, with the missing tail filled in from the germline J gene. The V gene is TRBV19, the J gene TRBJ2-5, with TRBD1 identical over 12 bases. This CDR3 has 15 residues. Germline loops: CDR1 FNHDT, CDR2 SITEND (reference sequence). The CDR3 DNA, read in part, is TGTGCCAGCAGTCTGGGACAGGGGGCAGGAGAC. Its translation: CASSLGQGAGD. The full CDR3 reads CASSLGQGAGDTQYF.

This clone has a handful of counts. Any gene name here is a mouse gene name. The read comes to an end 4 residues before the CDR3 does, leaving the germline J gene to fill in the end. This chain links TRBV13-1 with TRBJ2-7; TRBD2 aligns across 13 bases. There are 17 residues in the CDR3. The V and J ends lost 3 bases and 0 bases, in that order; junction bases with no gene match: 6. Germline V gives CDR1 NSHNY, CDR2 SYGAGN. The CDR3 here is CASSAGLGGSSSYEQYF. Partial CDR3 DNA: TGTGCCAGCAGTGCGGGACTGGGGGGGTCTAGCTCCTAT.

Note on this clone: Possible read error: a much larger clone is one base away. Genes here carry mouse names. The read ends 4 residues shy of where the CDR3 ends; the end is completed using the germline J gene. The V gene is TRBV5, the J gene TRBJ2-7; TRBD2 is a possible D gene (5 bases). The germline V gene has CDR1 LGHNA and CDR2 YNLKQL (reference sequence). This CDR3 spans 13 amino acids. CDR3 protein: CASSQDWEYEQYF. Incomplete CDR3 DNA: TGTGCCAGCAGCCAAGACTGGGAGTAT.

This clone was seen a few times. The germline and genes are mouse ones. The read falls 4 residues short of the CDR3 end, and the missing part is taken from the germline J gene. The rearrangement joins TRBV13-1 to TRBJ2-3, with a tentative D call TRBD1 (5 bases). This CDR3 contains 15 residues. Per the germline V gene, CDR1 is NSHNY and CDR2 is SYGAGN. Trimming took off 3 bases at V and 3 bases at J, with 14 bases between the two ends. The CDR3: CASSGDSLWAETLYF. CDR3 bases read: TGTGCCAGCAGTGGAGACAGCCTTTGGGCAGAA.

As to this clone: Gene names refer to mouse genes. Read data end 4 residues before the CDR3 end; the end is taken from the germline J gene. The chain is built from TRBV13-3 and TRBJ2-5, with 8 bases fitting TRBD2. Germline V CDR1 and CDR2: NNHDY, SYVADS. There are 14 residues in the CDR3. Losses at the gene ends were 6 bases for V and 1 base for J; bases not matched to a gene: 4. Here the CDR3 reads CASTKLGDQDTQYF. The DNA read from the CDR3 is TGTGCCAGCACCAAACTGGGGGACCAAGAC. The full variable domain, its missing parts supplied by reference TRBV13-3 and TRBJ2-5, is EAAVTQSPRSKVAVTGGKVTLSCHQTNNHDYMYWYRQDTGHGLRLIHYSYVADSTEKGDIPDGYKASRPSQENFSLILELASLSQTAVYFCASTKLGDQDTQYFGPGTRLLVL.

With regard to this clone: Germline and genes: mouse. Sequencing ends 4 residues short of the CDR3 end; the germline J gene provides the rest. The gene calls are TRBV13-1 and TRBJ2-4, with 10 bases fitting TRBD1. Looked up from germline, CDR1 is NSHNY and CDR2 is SYGAGN. CDR3 length equals 16 residues. The V and J ends lost 0 bases and 2 bases, in that order; junction bases with no gene match: 3. The part of the CDR3 DNA that was read is TGTGCCAGCAGTGATGGACAGGGGGCCTTTCAAAAC. The encoded protein is CASSDGQGAFQN. The whole CDR3 protein reads CASSDGQGAFQNTLYF.

Worth noting for this clone: These gene names are mouse names. The read gets to within 4 residues of the CDR3 end, and the germline J gene fills in the rest. Other DNA sequences from this sample encode an identical CDR3 as well. This sequence joins TRBV1 and TRBJ2-2, with 7 bases aligning to TRBD2. V shed 0 bases, J shed 5 bases, and the junction held 3 bases outside the gene matches. Germline CDR1 reads NSQYPW; CDR2 reads LRSPGD (reference sequence). The CDR3 runs 15 residues. This CDR3 is CTCSAERGGTGQLYF. The DNA read from the CDR3 is TGCACCTGCAGTGCAGAACGGGGGGGGACCGGG.

With regard to this clone: These gene names are mouse names. The CDR3 is cut off 4 residues early in the read; its end comes from the germline J gene. At the DNA level, this CDR3 is encoded by other sequences in the same sample as well. This chain links TRBV13-2 with TRBJ1-2, with TRBD1 matching 8 bases. Trimming took 5 bases from V and 1 from J; bases not matched to a gene: 4. CDR3 length equals 14 residues. The germline CDR1 and CDR2 sequences are NNHNN and SYGAGS (reference sequence). This CDR3 reads CASGTGGGNSDYTF. The part of the CDR3 DNA that was read is TGTGCCAGCGGAACAGGGGGGGGAAACTCC.

As regards this clone: The gene symbols are mouse symbols. Sequencing ends 4 residues short of the CDR3 end; the germline J gene provides the rest. The rearrangement links TRBV29 to TRBJ2-2; 9 bases fit TRBD1. The V and J ends lost 6 bases and 3 bases, in that order; junction bases with no gene match: 2. The CDR3 contains 14 residues. CDR1 MSHET and CDR2 SYDVDS come from the germline V gene. CDR3 amino acids: CASRTGGDTGQLYF. Incomplete CDR3 DNA: TGTGCTAGCAGGACAGGGGGAGACACCGGG. Together with reference TRBV29 and TRBJ2-2, the CDR3 gives the full variable domain: DMKVTQMPRYLIKRMGENVLLECGQDMSHETMYWYRQDPGLGLQLIYISYDVDSNSEGDIPKGYRVSRKKREHFSLILDSAKTNQTSVYFCASRTGGDTGQLYFGEGSKLTVL.

In the case of this clone: Gene names are the mouse ones. The read halts 4 residues ahead of the CDR3 end, with the missing end drawn from the germline J gene. The chain recombines TRBV5 with TRBJ2-4; 9 bases line up with TRBD2. Germline V gene sequence: CDR1 LGHNA, CDR2 YNLKQL (reference sequence). V shed 0 bases and J 0 bases; nucleotides not matched to a gene: 4. The CDR3 runs 17 residues. The part of the CDR3 DNA that was read is TGTGCCAGCAGCCAAGATCGGACTGGGGATAGTCAAAAC. As protein: CASSQDRTGDSQN. The CDR3 reads in full as CASSQDRTGDSQNTLYF.

A few counts support this clone. Gene names and germline refer to mouse. The DNA ends 4 residues before the CDR3 does, and the rest of the CDR3 is filled in from the germline J gene. The gene calls are TRBV19 and TRBJ2-5, with D possibly TRBD1 on 6 matching bases. Germline V gene sequence: CDR1 FNHDT, CDR2 SITEND (reference sequence). This CDR3 is 13 amino acids long. The CDR3 sequence: CASSIDRADTQYF. CDR3 DNA (partial): TGTGCCAGCAGTATAGACAGGGCGGAC.

This clone was seen only a few times. Gene names refer to mouse genes. The CDR3 bases that were read are TGTGCCAGCAGTATACCCAACTGGGGGGGACGAGGCACCGGG. Its translation: CASSIPNWGGRGTG. Given in full, the CDR3 is CASSIPNWGGRGTGQLYF. This chain joins TRBV19 and TRBJ2-2; 10 bases are shared with TRBD2. The sequence runs out 4 residues before the end of the CDR3; the remainder is reconstructed from the germline J gene. CDR1 and CDR2 from the germline V gene are FNHDT and SITEND (reference sequence). The CDR3 is 18 amino acids. V gave up 1 base and J gave up 4 bases; unmatched junction bases: 10.

In this sample, this clone turned up a few times. The genes are named according to mouse. The read finishes 4 residues shy of the CDR3 end, and the germline J gene is used to complete it. This CDR3 is also generated by other DNA sequences in the sample. The gene calls are TRBV5 and TRBJ2-7, with unresolved D. Deletions cut 1 base from V and 3 bases from J, with 7 bases between. Looked up from germline, CDR1 is LGHNA and CDR2 is YNLKQL (reference sequence). The CDR3 loop spans 13 amino acids. The sequenced CDR3 bases are TGTGCCAGCAGCCAAGGACAAATCTAT. Protein product: CASSQGQIY. The full CDR3 sequence reads CASSQGQIYEQYF.

This clone was found many times. The gene names given are mouse names. From the germline J gene comes the end of the CDR3, since the read stops 4 residues before it. The gene calls are TRBV17 and TRBJ2-1; 10 nucleotides match TRBD2. Germline trimming cut 6 bases from V and 4 bases from J; bases unmatched to any gene: 3. Germline V gene lookup returns CDR1 MNHDT and CDR2 YYDKIL. This CDR3 region has 14 residues. CDR3 protein: CASSPTGGYAEQFF. The sequenced part of the CDR3 DNA is TGTGCTAGCAGCCCGACTGGGGGGTATGCT.

Of note for this clone: Genes and germline come from the mouse. The CDR3 extends 4 residues past the end of the read, so its final part is completed from the germline J gene. This chain connects TRBV13-3 to TRBJ1-2; TRBD1 matches 11 bases. Germline V gives CDR1 NNHDY, CDR2 SYVADS. J gave up 4 bases and V 3 bases, and 5 bases lay outside the gene matches. CDR3 length: 15 amino acids. The sequenced part of the CDR3 DNA is TGTGCCAGCAGTGGGGGGACAGGGGGAAGCTCC. Translation gives CASSGGTGGSS. The whole CDR3 protein is CASSGGTGGSSDYTF.

As concerns this clone: Genes and germline are mouse. The read terminates 4 residues ahead of where the CDR3 ends, so the germline J gene completes it. The chain has TRBV19 and TRBJ2-3, with 9 positions matching TRBD2. The germline V gene has CDR1 FNHDT and CDR2 SITEND (reference sequence). The V and J ends lost 1 base and 3 bases, in that order; junction bases with no gene match: 3. This CDR3 has 15 amino acids. The CDR3 sequence: CASSIQLGGAETLYF. CDR3 DNA, as far as it was read: TGTGCCAGCAGTATACAACTGGGGGGCGCAGAA.